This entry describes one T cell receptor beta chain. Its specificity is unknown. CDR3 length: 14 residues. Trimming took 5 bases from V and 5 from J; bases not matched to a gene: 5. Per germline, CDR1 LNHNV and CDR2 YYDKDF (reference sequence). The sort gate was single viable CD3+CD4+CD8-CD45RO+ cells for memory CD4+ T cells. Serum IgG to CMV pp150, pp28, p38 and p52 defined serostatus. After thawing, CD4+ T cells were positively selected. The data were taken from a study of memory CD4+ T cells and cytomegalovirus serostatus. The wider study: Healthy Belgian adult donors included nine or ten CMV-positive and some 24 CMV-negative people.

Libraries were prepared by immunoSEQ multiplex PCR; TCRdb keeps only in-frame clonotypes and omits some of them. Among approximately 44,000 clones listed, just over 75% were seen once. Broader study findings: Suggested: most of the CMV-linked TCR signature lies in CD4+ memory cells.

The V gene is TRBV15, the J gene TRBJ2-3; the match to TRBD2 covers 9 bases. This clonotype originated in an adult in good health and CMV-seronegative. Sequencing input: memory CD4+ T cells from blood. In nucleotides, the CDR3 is TGTGCCACCAGCCCGCGGGAGGGTAGAGATACGCAGTATTTT. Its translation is CATSPREGRDTQYF.